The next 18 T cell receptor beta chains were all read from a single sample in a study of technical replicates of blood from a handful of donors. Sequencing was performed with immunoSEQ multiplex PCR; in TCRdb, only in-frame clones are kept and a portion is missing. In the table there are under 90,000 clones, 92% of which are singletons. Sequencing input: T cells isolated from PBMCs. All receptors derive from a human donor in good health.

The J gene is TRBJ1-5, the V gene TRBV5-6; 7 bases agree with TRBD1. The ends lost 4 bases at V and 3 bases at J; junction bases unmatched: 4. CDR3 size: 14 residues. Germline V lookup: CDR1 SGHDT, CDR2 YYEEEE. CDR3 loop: CASSLGTVNQPQHF. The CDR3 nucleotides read TGTGCCAGCAGCCTCGGGACAGTCAATCAGCCCCAGCATTTT. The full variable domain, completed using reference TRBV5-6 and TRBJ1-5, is DAGVTQSPTHLIKTRGQQVTLRCSPKSGHDTVSWYQQALGQGPQFIFQYYEEEERQRGNFPDRFSGHQFPNYSSELNVNALLLGDSALYLCASSLGTVNQPQHFGDGTRLSIL.

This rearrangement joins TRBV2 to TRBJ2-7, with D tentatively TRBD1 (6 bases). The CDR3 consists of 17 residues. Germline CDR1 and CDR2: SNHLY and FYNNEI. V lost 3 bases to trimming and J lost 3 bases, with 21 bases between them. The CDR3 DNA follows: TGTGCCAGCAGTGACCAGTTAGGGGGTCCCCGGAACTACGAGCAGTACTTC. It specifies CASSDQLGGPRNYEQYF. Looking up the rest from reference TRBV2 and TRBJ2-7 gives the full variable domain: EPEVTQTPSHQVTQMGQEVILRCVPISNHLYFYWYRQILGQKVEFLVSFYNNEISEKSEIFDDQFSVERPDGSNFTLKIRSTKLEDSAMYFCASSDQLGGPRNYEQYFGPGTRLTVT.

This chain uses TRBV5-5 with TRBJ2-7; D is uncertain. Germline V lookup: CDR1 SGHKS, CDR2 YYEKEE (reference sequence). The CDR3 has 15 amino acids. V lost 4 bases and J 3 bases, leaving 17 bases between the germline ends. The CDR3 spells CASSENLLLGYEQYF. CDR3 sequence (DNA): TGTGCCAGCAGCGAAAATTTATTGCTCGGCTACGAGCAGTACTTC.

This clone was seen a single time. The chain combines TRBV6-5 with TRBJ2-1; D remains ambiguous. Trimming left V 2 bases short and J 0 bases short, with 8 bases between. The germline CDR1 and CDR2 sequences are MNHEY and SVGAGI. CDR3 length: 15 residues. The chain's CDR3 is CASSYAVSSYNEQFF. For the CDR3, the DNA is TGTGCCAGCAGTTACGCCGTGAGCTCCTACAATGAGCAGTTCTTC.

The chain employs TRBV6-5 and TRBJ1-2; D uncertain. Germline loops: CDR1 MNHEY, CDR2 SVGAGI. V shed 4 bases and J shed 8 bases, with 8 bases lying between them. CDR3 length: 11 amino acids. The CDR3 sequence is CASSSTGGYTF. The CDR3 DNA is TGTGCCAGCAGTTCAACGGGGGGCTACACCTTC.

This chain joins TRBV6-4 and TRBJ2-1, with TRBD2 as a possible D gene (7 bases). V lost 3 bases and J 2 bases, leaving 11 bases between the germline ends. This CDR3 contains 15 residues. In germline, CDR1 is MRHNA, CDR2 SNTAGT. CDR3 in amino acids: CASSETGGPYNEQFF. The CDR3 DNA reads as TGTGCCAGCAGTGAGACGGGGGGCCCCTACAATGAGCAGTTCTTC.

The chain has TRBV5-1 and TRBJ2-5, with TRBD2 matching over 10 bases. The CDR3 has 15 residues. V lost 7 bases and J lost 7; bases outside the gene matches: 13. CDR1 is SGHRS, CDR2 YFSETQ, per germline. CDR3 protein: CASESGRANGGTQYF. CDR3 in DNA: TGCGCCAGCGAAAGCGGGAGGGCGAATGGCGGGACCCAGTACTTC.

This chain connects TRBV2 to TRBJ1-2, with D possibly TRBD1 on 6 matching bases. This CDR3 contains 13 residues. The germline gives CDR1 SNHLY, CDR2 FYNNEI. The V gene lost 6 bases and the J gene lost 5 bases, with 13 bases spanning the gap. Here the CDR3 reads CASSADRLYGYTF. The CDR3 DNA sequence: TGTGCCAGCAGCGCAGACAGGCTTTATGGCTACACCTTC. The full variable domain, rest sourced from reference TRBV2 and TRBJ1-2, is EPEVTQTPSHQVTQMGQEVILRCVPISNHLYFYWYRQILGQKVEFLVSFYNNEISEKSEIFDDQFSVERPDGSNFTLKIRSTKLEDSAMYFCASSADRLYGYTFGSGTRLTVV.

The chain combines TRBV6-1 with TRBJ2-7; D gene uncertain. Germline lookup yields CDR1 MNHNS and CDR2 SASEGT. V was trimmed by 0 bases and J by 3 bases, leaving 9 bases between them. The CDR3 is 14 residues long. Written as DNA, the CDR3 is TGTGCCAGCAGTGAAGCTCCGATAGTCTACGAGCAGTACTTC. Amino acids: CASSEAPIVYEQYF.

CDR3 residues: CASSYGGQGPDTQYF. The CDR3 region has the DNA TGTGCCAGCAGTTACGGGGGACAGGGCCCAGATACGCAGTATTTT. The chain has TRBV6-5 and TRBJ2-3; 9 bases are a match to TRBD1. The CDR3 is made up of 15 amino acids. Germline-derived CDR1 and CDR2 are MNHEY and SVGAGI. J gave up 4 bases and V 2 bases, and 4 bases lay outside the gene matches.

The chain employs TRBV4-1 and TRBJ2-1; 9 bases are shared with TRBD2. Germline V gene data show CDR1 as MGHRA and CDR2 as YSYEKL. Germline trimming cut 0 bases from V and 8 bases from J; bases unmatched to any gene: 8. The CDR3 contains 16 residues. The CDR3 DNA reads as TGCGCCAGCAGCCAAGAGATGGGGACTAGCAGAGATGAGCAGTTCTTC. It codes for CASSQEMGTSRDEQFF.

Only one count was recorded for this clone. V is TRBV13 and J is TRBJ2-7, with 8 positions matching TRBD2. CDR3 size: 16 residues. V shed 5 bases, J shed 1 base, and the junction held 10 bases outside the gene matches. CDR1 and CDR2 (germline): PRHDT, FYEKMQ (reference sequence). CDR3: CASSLSQRENSYEQYF. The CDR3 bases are TGTGCCAGCAGCCTGTCCCAGCGGGAGAATTCCTACGAGCAGTACTTC.

CDR3 in DNA: TGTGCCAGTAGTATAGAAGGCACCTTAGCGGGGGGGGCCGTTCATACGCAGTATTTT. It yields the protein CASSIEGTLAGGAVHTQYF. The chain combines TRBV19 with TRBJ2-3, with TRBD2 matching 11 bases. The CDR3 length is 19 residues. CDR1 is LNHDA and CDR2 is SQIVND in the germline V gene (reference sequence). The ends lost 0 bases at V and 7 bases at J; junction bases unmatched: 15.

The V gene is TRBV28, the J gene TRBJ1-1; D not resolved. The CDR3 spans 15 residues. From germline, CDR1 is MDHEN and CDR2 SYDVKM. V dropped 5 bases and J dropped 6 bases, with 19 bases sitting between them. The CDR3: CASSTLVPEFSEAFF. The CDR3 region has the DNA TGTGCCAGCAGTACCTTGGTCCCGGAGTTCTCTGAAGCTTTCTTT.

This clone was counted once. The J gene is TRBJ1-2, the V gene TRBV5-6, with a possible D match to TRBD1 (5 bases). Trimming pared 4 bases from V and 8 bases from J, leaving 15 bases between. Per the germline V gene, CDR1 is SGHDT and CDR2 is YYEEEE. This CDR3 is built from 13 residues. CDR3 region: CASSLGRKGGYTF. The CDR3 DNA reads TGTGCCAGCAGCCTGGGACGAAAGGGGGGCTACACCTTC.

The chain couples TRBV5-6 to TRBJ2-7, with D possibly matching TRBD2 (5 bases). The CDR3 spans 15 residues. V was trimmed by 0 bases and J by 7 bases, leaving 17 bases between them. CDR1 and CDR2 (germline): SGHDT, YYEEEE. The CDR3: CASSLGRSSPLEQYF. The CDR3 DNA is TGTGCCAGCAGCTTGGGGAGGTCATCCCCCCTTGAGCAGTACTTC.

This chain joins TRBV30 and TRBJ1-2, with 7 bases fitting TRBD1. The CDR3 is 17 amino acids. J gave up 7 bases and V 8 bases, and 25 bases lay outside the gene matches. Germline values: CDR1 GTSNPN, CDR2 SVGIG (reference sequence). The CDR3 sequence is CAENPRDSVGVWGGYTF. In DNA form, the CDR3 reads TGTGCCGAAAACCCCCGGGACAGCGTGGGAGTGTGGGGTGGCTACACCTTC.

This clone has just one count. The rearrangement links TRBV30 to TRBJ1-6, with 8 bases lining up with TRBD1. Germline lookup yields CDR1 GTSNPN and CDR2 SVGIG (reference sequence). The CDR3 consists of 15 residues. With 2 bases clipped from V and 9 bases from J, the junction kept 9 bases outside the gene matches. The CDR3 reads CAWSQGPGGSSPLHF. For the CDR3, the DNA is TGTGCCTGGAGTCAAGGCCCAGGGGGCTCTTCACCCCTCCACTTT.